The rows below give T cell receptor beta chains drawn from one sample of a study of cytomegalovirus exposure and HLA in healthy donors. Data came from immunoSEQ multiplex PCR; TCRdb stores just in-frame clones and leaves some out. This sample's table has fewer than 130,000 clones. Sequenced input: PBMCs. These receptors were collected from a man aged 50 to 59 in good health and CMV-seronegative. CDR3s include the opening cysteine and the closing phenylalanine or tryptophan. The D gene is left open where the match is weak.

d_call: -; j_call: TRBJ2-4; v_call: TRBV28; cdr3_aa: CASSPWGDKNIQYF; cdr3_nt: TGTGCCAGCAGTCCTTGGGGCGATAAAAACATTCAGTACTTC
d_call: TRBD2; j_call: TRBJ2-7; v_call: TRBV6-1; cdr3_aa: CASRRLALMGEQYF; cdr3_nt: TGTGCCAGCAGGCGACTAGCGTTAATGGGTGAGCAGTACTTC
d_call: -; j_call: TRBJ2-7; v_call: TRBV5-4; cdr3_aa: CASSLAPGSAYEQYF; cdr3_nt: TGTGCCAGCAGCTTGGCACCAGGTTCGGCCTACGAGCAGTACTTC
d_call: -; j_call: TRBJ1-5; v_call: TRBV6-1; cdr3_aa: CASSEQGIDNQPQHF; cdr3_nt: TGTGCCAGCAGCGAACAGGGAATCGACAATCAGCCCCAGCATTTT
d_call: TRBD2; j_call: TRBJ2-2; v_call: TRBV9; cdr3_aa: CASSVAGGSVGELFF; cdr3_nt: TGTGCCAGCAGCGTAGCGGGAGGGTCGGTAGGGGAGCTGTTTTTT
d_call: TRBD1; j_call: TRBJ1-5; v_call: TRBV2; cdr3_aa: CASRGQTNQPQHF; cdr3_nt: TGTGCCAGCAGGGGACAGACCAATCAGCCCCAGCATTTT
d_call: -; j_call: TRBJ1-5; v_call: TRBV6-1; cdr3_aa: CASSDDRTLNQPQHF; cdr3_nt: TGTGCCAGCAGTGATGACAGGACCCTGAATCAGCCCCAGCATTTT
d_call: -; j_call: TRBJ1-1; v_call: TRBV5-8; cdr3_aa: CASGAGRNTEAFF; cdr3_nt: TGTGCCAGCGGGGCAGGGCGGAACACTGAAGCTTTCTTT
d_call: -; j_call: TRBJ2-2; v_call: TRBV5-4; cdr3_aa: CASSAGTPNTGELFF; cdr3_nt: TGTGCCAGCAGCGCCGGGACACCAAACACCGGGGAGCTGTTTTTT
d_call: -; j_call: TRBJ2-7; v_call: TRBV6-4; cdr3_aa: CASSEPGSRYEQYF; cdr3_nt: TGTGCCAGCAGTGAACCGGGATCTAGGTATGAGCAGTACTTC
d_call: -; j_call: TRBJ2-2; v_call: TRBV14; cdr3_aa: CASSQVRGLGTGELFF; cdr3_nt: TGTGCCAGCAGCCAAGTGCGGGGACTGGGCACCGGGGAGCTGTTTTTT
d_call: -; j_call: TRBJ2-7; v_call: TRBV30; cdr3_aa: CAWRPGTFIYEQYF; cdr3_nt: TGTGCCTGGAGACCCGGGACTTTTATATACGAGCAGTACTTC
d_call: TRBD2; j_call: TRBJ2-1; v_call: TRBV18; cdr3_aa: CASSPITSGPYNEQFF; cdr3_nt: TGTGCCAGCTCACCAATCACTAGCGGACCCTACAATGAGCAGTTCTTC
d_call: -; j_call: TRBJ2-3; v_call: TRBV4-3; cdr3_aa: CASSQRLAVDTQYF; cdr3_nt: TGCGCCAGCAGCCAAAGATTGGCGGTAGATACGCAGTATTTT
d_call: -; j_call: TRBJ2-2; v_call: TRBV9; cdr3_aa: CASSVTGLNTGELFF; cdr3_nt: TGTGCCAGCAGCGTAACAGGGTTGAACACCGGGGAGCTGTTTTTT
d_call: TRBD1; j_call: TRBJ1-4; v_call: TRBV27; cdr3_aa: CASRRGQGGEKLFF; cdr3_nt: TGTGCCAGCAGGCGGGGACAGGGCGGTGAAAAACTGTTTTTT
d_call: TRBD1; j_call: TRBJ2-3; v_call: TRBV10-3; cdr3_aa: CAISGPPGTGQPDTQYF; cdr3_nt: TGTGCCATCAGTGGGCCTCCCGGGACAGGGCAACCAGATACGCAGTATTTT
d_call: -; j_call: TRBJ1-4; v_call: TRBV5-6; cdr3_aa: CASSSLTEEGTEKLFF; cdr3_nt: TGTGCCAGCAGCTCCCTTACGGAGGAGGGTACTGAAAAACTGTTTTTT
d_call: -; j_call: TRBJ1-2; v_call: TRBV10-3; cdr3_aa: CAIRPMTTANYGYTF; cdr3_nt: TGTGCCATCAGGCCGATGACGACAGCTAACTATGGCTACACCTTC
d_call: -; j_call: TRBJ2-7; v_call: TRBV5-4; cdr3_aa: CASSSPGWDYEQYF; cdr3_nt: TGTGCCAGCAGCTCCCCGGGGTGGGACTACGAGCAGTACTTC
d_call: TRBD2; j_call: TRBJ2-7; v_call: TRBV19; cdr3_aa: CASSPTSGPYEQYF; cdr3_nt: TGTGCCAGTAGTCCGACTAGCGGTCCATACGAGCAGTACTTC
d_call: -; j_call: TRBJ2-2; v_call: TRBV19; cdr3_aa: CASSVIAATGELFF; cdr3_nt: TGTGCCAGTAGTGTTATAGCGGCCACCGGGGAGCTGTTTTTT
d_call: TRBD1; j_call: TRBJ2-5; v_call: TRBV5-1; cdr3_aa: CASSLETGSVETQYF; cdr3_nt: TGCGCCAGCAGCTTGGAGACAGGGTCGGTCGAGACCCAGTACTTC
d_call: -; j_call: TRBJ2-4; v_call: TRBV6-1; cdr3_aa: CASSGAAGIQYF; cdr3_nt: TGTGCCAGCAGTGGGGCGGCGGGCATTCAGTACTTC
d_call: TRBD1; j_call: TRBJ1-4; v_call: TRBV10-3; cdr3_aa: CAISPDRGPEKLFF; cdr3_nt: TGTGCCATCAGTCCCGACAGGGGGCCTGAAAAACTGTTTTTT
d_call: TRBD1; j_call: TRBJ2-1; v_call: TRBV10-3; cdr3_aa: CAISDHSAGGKYNEQFF; cdr3_nt: TGTGCCATCAGTGATCATTCGGCAGGGGGCAAATACAATGAGCAGTTCTTC
d_call: TRBD1; j_call: TRBJ1-1; v_call: TRBV7-2; cdr3_aa: CASSRPRQGMNTEAFF; cdr3_nt: TGTGCCAGCAGCCGCCCGCGACAGGGAATGAACACTGAAGCTTTCTTT
d_call: TRBD1; j_call: TRBJ2-2; v_call: TRBV19; cdr3_aa: CASSIRQGTGELFF; cdr3_nt: TGTGCCAGTAGTATTCGACAGGGTACCGGGGAGCTGTTTTTT
d_call: -; j_call: TRBJ2-1; v_call: TRBV7-8; cdr3_aa: CASSPGLGGFF; cdr3_nt: TGTGCCAGCAGCCCTGGACTGGGTGGGTTCTTC
d_call: TRBD2; j_call: TRBJ2-7; v_call: TRBV4-1; cdr3_aa: CASSLRLAGPTYEQYF; cdr3_nt: TGCGCCAGCAGCTTACGACTAGCGGGGCCCACCTACGAGCAGTACTTC
d_call: -; j_call: TRBJ1-1; v_call: TRBV7-2; cdr3_aa: CASSFSVNTEAFF; cdr3_nt: TGTGCCAGCAGCTTTTCAGTGAACACTGAAGCTTTCTTT
d_call: TRBD1; j_call: TRBJ2-7; v_call: TRBV29-1; cdr3_aa: CSVAGTATEMQYF; cdr3_nt: TGCAGCGTTGCGGGGACAGCCACAGAGATGCAGTACTTC
d_call: -; j_call: TRBJ2-1; v_call: TRBV19; cdr3_aa: CASSMGTVGRIEQFF; cdr3_nt: TGTGCCAGTAGTATGGGGACAGTGGGGAGGATTGAGCAGTTCTTC
d_call: -; j_call: TRBJ2-2; v_call: TRBV2; cdr3_aa: CASRGQTTGELFF; cdr3_nt: TGTGCCAGCAGAGGACAGACCACCGGGGAGCTGTTTTTT
d_call: TRBD2; j_call: TRBJ2-3; v_call: TRBV29-1; cdr3_aa: CGTSGGDTQYF; cdr3_nt: TGCGGAACTAGCGGGGGAGATACGCAGTATTTT
d_call: TRBD1; j_call: TRBJ2-7; v_call: TRBV4-3; cdr3_aa: CASSKQGVYEQYF; cdr3_nt: TGCGCCAGCAGCAAACAGGGGGTCTACGAGCAGTACTTC
d_call: -; j_call: TRBJ1-1; v_call: TRBV20-1; cdr3_aa: CSAYMNTEAFF; cdr3_nt: TGCAGTGCCTATATGAACACTGAAGCTTTCTTT
d_call: -; j_call: TRBJ2-7; v_call: TRBV4-1; cdr3_aa: CASRQGLEQYF; cdr3_nt: TGCGCCAGCAGACAAGGACTGGAGCAGTACTTC
d_call: TRBD2; j_call: TRBJ2-1; v_call: TRBV4-2; cdr3_aa: CASSSQSGGPSLF; cdr3_nt: TGTGCCAGCAGCTCACAGTCGGGAGGGCCGTCTCTCTTC
d_call: -; j_call: TRBJ2-7; v_call: TRBV7-8; cdr3_aa: CASSLGEEGHEQYF; cdr3_nt: TGTGCCAGCAGCTTAGGCGAGGAGGGCCACGAGCAGTACTTC
d_call: TRBD1; j_call: TRBJ1-1; v_call: TRBV5-1; cdr3_aa: CASSLDGTGEGTEAFF; cdr3_nt: TGCGCCAGCAGCTTGGACGGGACAGGGGAGGGGACTGAAGCTTTCTTT
d_call: TRBD1; j_call: TRBJ2-7; v_call: TRBV5-1; cdr3_aa: CASSPGQGVYEQYF; cdr3_nt: TGCGCCAGCAGCCCGGGACAGGGGGTATACGAGCAGTACTTC
d_call: -; j_call: TRBJ2-2; v_call: TRBV11-3; cdr3_aa: CASSLAANTGELFF; cdr3_nt: TGTGCCAGCAGCTTAGCGGCGAACACCGGGGAGCTGTTTTTT